The T cell receptor beta chain under discussion was sequenced for a study of cytomegalovirus exposure and HLA in healthy donors. V was clipped by 4 bases and J by 0 bases; unmatched bases: 9. Germline CDR1 is SGDLS and CDR2 is YYNGEE. CDR3 length: 17 amino acids. Remarks on this clone: Antigen specificity is unknown.

Amplification used 60 Vbeta primers and 13 Jbeta primers. Libraries were prepared by immunoSEQ multiplex PCR; TCRdb keeps only in-frame clonotypes and omits some of them. The table records about 160,000 clones, approximately 80% of them present only once. While unrecorded immune exposures were likely, the donors were nominally healthy when sampled. Study conclusions and caveats: One variant, a missense change in DCLRE1C, was linked in a later analysis to TCR beta V- and J-gene trimming.

The TCR was taken from a boy younger than 10 in good health and CMV-seronegative. This chain uses TRBV9 with TRBJ1-3; 8 bases line up with TRBD1. Sequencing used PBMCs. CDR3 DNA sequence: TGTGCCAGCAGCCCCCGGACAGGGTTGACCTCTGGAAACACCATATATTTT. Protein: CASSPRTGLTSGNTIYF.